This TCR beta chain comes out of a study of CD4 T cells in relation to SARS-CoV-2 and coronaviruses. Study-level information: Crossreactive spike epitopes shared across donors were mapped to their HLA restriction.

Study findings and constraints: No crossreactivity against non-spike viral proteins was tested here.

The CDR3 is 13 amino acids. V shed 1 base and J shed 10 bases, with 13 bases lying between them. Germline CDR1 is SGHVS and CDR2 is FQNEAQ. The unexposed donors gave CD4+ T cells in 2011-2018, prior to COVID-19. After roughly ten days of culture, CD4+ T cells were isolated. As for this clone: Its antigen is unknown.

The protocol was immunoSEQ multiplex PCR, while the TCRdb copy is restricted to in-frame clones and leaves out a portion. The sample gives some 25,000 clones, roughly four fifths of which show up once; over 15% is in the top ten. This TCR was recovered from a human donor in good health. The sequenced material came from CD4+ T cells from PBMCs, cultured in vitro. The V gene is TRBV7-8, the J gene TRBJ1-1; no clear D gene. For the CDR3, the DNA is TGTGCCAGCAGCTTAGATAGCAGAACAAGAGCTTTCTTT. Amino acids: CASSLDSRTRAFF.